This is a list of T cell receptor beta chains from one sample in a study of T cells in Graves' hyperthyroidism and ophthalmopathy. TCRdb redid the calling of the multiplex PCR reads with MiXCR, one entry per CDR3 protein. The top ten clones hold roughly 6.5% of a sample with hundreds of thousands of distinct CDR3 sequences, 40% to 55% of them seen once. The source material was peripheral blood or thyroid tissue (not recorded which). The origin of the receptors is an adult man with Graves' disease, either hyperthyroidism or ophthalmopathy (not recorded which). Both conserved end residues are part of each CDR3. D genes are given only for firm matches. Clone size is given for some rows only: seen once, a few or many times, or a class if the clone is expanded.

TRBV19,TRBD1,-,TRBJ1-6,TGTGCCAGTAGTTTACCTCCGGGACAGGGGAATTCACCCCTCCACTTT,CASSLPPGQGNSPLHF
TRBV6-6,-,-,TRBJ1-5,TGTGCCAGCAGGGACGACAGGAGTTATCTGCAGCCCCAGCATTTT,CASRDDRSYLQPQHF
TRBV9,-,-,TRBJ1-6,TGTGCCAGCAGCGTGGGGGGGGCGGGTAATTCACCCCTCCACTTT,CASSVGGAGNSPLHF
TRBV5-1,-,-,TRBJ1-1,TGCGCCAGCAGCGCGGGACATACGAACACTGAAGCTTTCTTT,CASSAGHTNTEAFF
TRBV7-9,-,-,TRBJ2-5,TGTGCCAGCAGCCTCCGAAGGACAGATCAGCCCCAGTACTTC,CASSLRRTDQPQYF
TRBV7-6,TRBD1,-,TRBJ2-5,TGTGCCACCAAGCTTAACGCGGGACAGGGGGCAGAGACCCAGTACTTC,CATKLNAGQGAETQYF
TRBV7-9,-,many,TRBJ2-7,TGTGCCAGCAGCTTAGAGGACCGGGCCGAGCAGTACTTC,CASSLEDRAEQYF
TRBV9,-,few,TRBJ1-2,TGTGCCAGCAGCGTAGGGGCAGTGTCTAACTATGGCTACACCTTC,CASSVGAVSNYGYTF
TRBV7-2,-,-,TRBJ2-7,TGTGCCAGCAGCTTAGTCCTTGGGCAGGGAGCGCCCGACGAGCAGTACTTC,CASSLVLGQGAPDEQYF
TRBV25-1,-,many,TRBJ1-2,TGTGCCAGCAGTGCCCGGACGAGGGGGGGCTACACCTTC,CASSARTRGGYTF
TRBV7-8,-,few,TRBJ2-5,TGTGCCAGCTCCCAGGAGGGATTAGAAGAGACCCAGTACTTC,CASSQEGLEETQYF
TRBV9,TRBD1,-,TRBJ2-7,TGTGCCAGCAGCGTAGGGGACAGGGACTCCTACGAGCAGTACTTC,CASSVGDRDSYEQYF
TRBV7-8,-,many,TRBJ2-5,TGTGCCAGCAGCTGGGACACCTCGCAAGAGACCCAGTACTTC,CASSWDTSQETQYF
TRBV29-1,-,-,TRBJ1-1,TGCAGCGTTGAAATGTGGTCGAGGGGGACGCGTGGTGAAGCTTTCTTT,CSVEMWSRGTRGEAFF
TRBV11-2,TRBD1,-,TRBJ1-2,TGTGCCAGCAGCTCAACGGGACAGGGGGCTGAGGGCTACACCTTC,CASSSTGQGAEGYTF
TRBV29-1,TRBD1,-,TRBJ1-1,TGCAGCGTTGAAGTAAGAGGGACAGGGGGTTTCTTT,CSVEVRGTGGFF
TRBV10-1,-,once,TRBJ2-7,TGTGCCAGCAGCCAAGATTCCGCGGGGCTTTTCTACGAGCAGTACTTC,CASSQDSAGLFYEQYF
TRBV20-1,-,once,TRBJ1-4,TGCAGTGCTAGTTACGCGGGTGAAAAACTGTTTTTT,CSASYAGEKLFF
TRBV7-3,-,many,TRBJ1-1,TGTGCCAGCAGCCCGTCGTGGAGTACTGAAGCTTTCTTT,CASSPSWSTEAFF
TRBV9,TRBD2,-,TRBJ2-7,TGTGCCAGCAGCGTAGGCGCTAGCGGACCATACGAGCAGTACTTC,CASSVGASGPYEQYF
TRBV24-1,-,-,TRBJ2-7,TGTGCCACCAGCGGGGGGCTGAACGAGCAGTACTTC,CATSGGLNEQYF
TRBV7-6,TRBD1,few,TRBJ2-2,TGTGCCAGCGCGAAGACAGGGGGCGCGATCACCGGGGAGCTGTTTTTT,CASAKTGGAITGELFF
TRBV6-1,-,few,TRBJ2-7,TGTGCCAGCAGTGAATCATCCCGACTCTCGCAGTACTTC,CASSESSRLSQYF
TRBV10-3,TRBD1,-,TRBJ1-4,TGTGCCATCAGTGAGGGACAGGGGGACGAAAAACTGTTTTTT,CAISEGQGDEKLFF
TRBV20-1,-,-,TRBJ2-3,TGCAGTGCTAGACAGCCCGCCGATACGCAGTATTTT,CSARQPADTQYF
TRBV29-1,-,-,TRBJ1-4,TGCAGCGTTGTAACCGGAGCAACTAATGAAAAACTGTTTTTT,CSVVTGATNEKLFF
TRBV9,TRBD1,-,TRBJ1-4,TGTGCCAGCAGGAACGGACAGGGTCGCGAAAAACTGTTTTTT,CASRNGQGREKLFF
TRBV24-1,-,once,TRBJ2-7,TGCGCCACCAGTGGGAGTAACTACGAGCAGTACTTC,CATSGSNYEQYF
TRBV19,TRBD1,-,TRBJ1-5,TGTGCCAGTAGTATAAGGGGGCTGGGTCAGCCCCAGCATTTT,CASSIRGLGQPQHF
TRBV2,TRBD2,-,TRBJ2-5,TGTGCCAGCAGCTTCGAGCGGGAACTAGAGACCCAGTACTTC,CASSFERELETQYF
TRBV2,TRBD1,many,TRBJ2-5,TGTGCCAGCAATAGACCTTCCGGGACAGGGAAGGCCCAGTACTTC,CASNRPSGTGKAQYF
TRBV7-9,TRBD1,-,TRBJ1-5,TGTGCCAGCAGCTTAGAAATGGGACAGGGAGCTTATCAGCCCCAGCATTTT,CASSLEMGQGAYQPQHF